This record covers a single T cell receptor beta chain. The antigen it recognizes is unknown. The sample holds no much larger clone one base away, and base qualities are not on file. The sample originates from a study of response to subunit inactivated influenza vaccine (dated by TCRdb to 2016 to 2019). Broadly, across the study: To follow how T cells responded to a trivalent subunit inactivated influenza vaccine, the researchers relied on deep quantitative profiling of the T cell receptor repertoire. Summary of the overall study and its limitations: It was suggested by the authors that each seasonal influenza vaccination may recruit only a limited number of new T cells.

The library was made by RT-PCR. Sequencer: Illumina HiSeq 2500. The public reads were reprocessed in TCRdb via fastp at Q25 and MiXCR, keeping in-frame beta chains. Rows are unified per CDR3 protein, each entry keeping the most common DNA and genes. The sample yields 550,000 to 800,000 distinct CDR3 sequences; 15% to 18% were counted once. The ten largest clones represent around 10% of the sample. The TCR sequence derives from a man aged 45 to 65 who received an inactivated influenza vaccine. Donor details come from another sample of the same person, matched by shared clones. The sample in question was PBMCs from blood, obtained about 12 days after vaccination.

In nucleotide form, the sequence is TGCAGCGTTGGACGCGGGGCCGGGGAGACCCAGTACTTC. Its coded protein is CSVGRGAGETQYF. The sequence joins TRBV29-1 to TRBJ2-5; D gene: possibly TRBD2, on 6 matching bases. V is cut by 4 bases and J by 5 bases, and the space between the germline ends is 14 bases. The CDR1 and CDR2 encoded by the germline V gene are SQVTM and ANQGSEA. The CDR3 spans 13 residues, from the cysteine through the phenylalanine. The sequence is cut down to CDR3 DNA, 39 bases in frame from base 1.